Shown below are 13 T cell receptor beta chains from a single sample sequenced in a study of T cells in Graves' hyperthyroidism and ophthalmopathy. Template material for amplifying TCR beta CDR3 regions consisted of RNA transcripts. With the HTBI primer set, the TCR CDR3 went through a first round of RT-PCR. TCRdb itself ran the multiplex PCR reads through MiXCR, one entry per CDR3 protein. The repertoire holds 310,000 or so distinct CDR3 sequences, with around 15% as singletons. Sequencing was carried out using blood. The origin of the receptors is an older woman with Graves' ophthalmopathy.

This clonotype was found many times. The CDR3 spells CASSGGRGQGAYNEQFF. CDR3 coding DNA: TGTGCCAGCAGTGGAGGGAGGGGACAGGGGGCTTACAATGAGCAGTTCTTC. The chain combines TRBV6-1 with TRBJ2-1, with TRBD1 identical over 12 bases. Germline V gene lookup returns CDR1 MNHNS and CDR2 SASEGT. Trimming took 4 bases from V and 4 from J; bases not matched to a gene: 8. The length of the CDR3 is 17 residues.

The sample holds a few counts of this clonotype. V usage is TRBV19 and J usage is TRBJ2-4; 9 positions agree with TRBD2. The CDR3 totals 16 residues. The junction had 4 bases not matched to a gene; V was cut back by 2 bases and J by 2 bases. Per germline, CDR1 LNHDA and CDR2 SQIVND (reference sequence). The CDR3 nucleotides are TGTGCCAGTAGTATATTGGCGGGAGGGTCCAAAAACATTCAGTACTTC. Translation gives CASSILAGGSKNIQYF.

This clonotype was detected ten times or more. This chain connects TRBV7-2 to TRBJ1-1; D is perhaps TRBD1 (6 bases). The CDR3 has 17 residues. CDR1 is SGHTA and CDR2 is FQGNSA in the germline V gene. V lost 0 bases to trimming and J lost 1 base, with 15 bases between them. CDR3: CASSLASAGARNTEAFF. In DNA, the CDR3 is TGTGCCAGCAGCTTAGCGTCGGCAGGGGCGCGGAACACTGAAGCTTTCTTT.

The rearrangement uses TRBV27 and TRBJ1-2; TRBD1 matches at 9 bases. CDR3 length equals 15 residues. The V and J ends lost 5 bases and 6 bases, in that order; junction bases with no gene match: 10. CDR1 is MNHEY, CDR2 SMNVEV, per germline (reference sequence). CDR3 coding DNA: TGTGCCAGCAGTCCCCTAGGGACAGGGATTAATGGCTACACCTTC. Protein sequence: CASSPLGTGINGYTF.

This clonotype was seen repeatedly, ten times or more. This chain connects TRBV12-3 or TRBV12-4 to TRBJ1-6; D is uncertain. This CDR3 region has 11 residues. V lost 3 bases to trimming and J lost 9 bases, with 3 bases between them. The DNA for the CDR3 is TGTGCCAGCAGTTTCGGTTCACCCCTCCACTTT. This sequence encodes CASSFGSPLHF.

In this sample, this clonotype turned up many times. The V and J genes are TRBV14 and TRBJ2-5, with 10 bases lining up with TRBD2. Germline V gene data show CDR1 as SGHDN and CDR2 as FVKESK. J was trimmed by 4 bases and V by 1 base; bases with no gene match: 3. The CDR3 is 15 residues long. CDR3 in amino acids: CASSQVLAGAETQYF. CDR3 DNA sequence: TGTGCCAGCAGCCAAGTCCTAGCGGGAGCAGAGACCCAGTACTTC.

This clonotype was observed many times. This chain joins TRBV11-2 and TRBJ2-5, with D possibly being TRBD1 (5 bases). Germline V lookup: CDR1 SGHAT, CDR2 FQNNGV. V was shortened by 5 bases and J by 4 bases, with 11 bases between the two germline ends. The CDR3 sequence is 13 residues long. This CDR3 reads CASSPLGPETQYF. Written as DNA, the CDR3 is TGTGCCAGCAGCCCCCTGGGGCCAGAGACCCAGTACTTC.

The table lists this clonotype with a few counts. The rearrangement joins TRBV5-4 to TRBJ2-3; 7 bases are a match to TRBD1. This CDR3 has 14 residues. The J segment lost 4 bases and the V segment lost 2 bases, leaving 4 bases of the junction unmatched. In germline, CDR1 is SGHNT, CDR2 YYREEE (reference sequence). The CDR3 DNA sequence: TGTGCCAGCAGCTTAACCGACAGGGCAGATACGCAGTATTTT. Protein product: CASSLTDRADTQYF.

This clonotype was counted at least ten times. The rearrangement joins TRBV7-6 to TRBJ1-4; possibly TRBD1 for D (6 bases). The CDR3 has 16 amino acids. Per germline, CDR1 SGHVS and CDR2 FNYEAQ. With 2 bases removed from V and 4 bases from J, the gap between germline ends came to 14 bases. The CDR3 reads CASSLSPGHGNEKLFF. For the CDR3, the DNA is TGTGCCAGCAGCTTATCCCCGGGACATGGTAATGAAAAACTGTTTTTT.

The rearrangement uses TRBV19 and TRBJ1-5, with D perhaps matching TRBD1 (5 bases). The CDR3 covers 14 residues. V lost 3 bases and J lost 6, with 12 bases in between. Looked up from germline, CDR1 is LNHDA and CDR2 is SQIVND (reference sequence). CDR3 region: CASSMEGRGQPQHF. CDR3 DNA sequence: TGTGCCAGTAGTATGGAAGGGAGGGGTCAGCCCCAGCATTTT.

The chain links TRBV20-1 to TRBJ2-7; D perhaps matches TRBD2 (6 bases). The V gene's germline CDR1 is DFQATT and CDR2 SNEGSKA (reference sequence). The CDR3 length is 14 residues. V gave up 2 bases and J gave up 5 bases, with 16 bases separating them. CDR3 loop: CSARWGGVLDEQYF. CDR3 coding DNA: TGCAGTGCTAGATGGGGCGGGGTCTTGGACGAGCAGTACTTC.

The gene calls are TRBV19 and TRBJ1-6; TRBD1 is a possible D gene (5 bases). Germline values: CDR1 LNHDA, CDR2 SQIVND (reference sequence). The CDR3 has 14 residues. Trimming removed 9 bases from V and 9 bases from J, with 18 bases in between. The CDR3 DNA follows: TGTGCCAGCTTACAGGCACCTGGGTTTTCACCCCTCCACTTT. Translating gives CASLQAPGFSPLHF.

V gene TRBV7-2 combines with J gene TRBJ2-1, with a possible D match to TRBD1 (6 bases). The length of the CDR3 is 13 residues. V lost 5 bases and J lost 9, with 14 bases in between. CDR1 and CDR2 (germline): SGHTA, FQGNSA. The CDR3, as DNA: TGTGCCAGCAGCACACAACAGGGAGTTGAGCAGTTCTTC. This encodes CASSTQQGVEQFF.